This T cell receptor beta chain was recovered during a study of shared clonotypes between healthy human individuals. In the study overall: Each donor's CD8 memory used one plate, CD8 naive two, each CD4 subset three.

Profiling relied on immunoSEQ multiplex PCR, and the TCRdb table lists in-frame clones only, not all of them. The repertoire holds about 610,000 clones, with more than 95% as singletons. It was into CD45RA+ naive and CD45RA-negative memory subsets that the CD4+ cells were split. The germline gives CDR1 SGHKS, CDR2 YYEKEE (reference sequence). The ends lost 3 bases at V and 4 bases at J; junction bases unmatched: 3. CDR3 length: 15 amino acids. Sequenced: naive CD4+ T cells sorted from blood. Subset given: CD45RA+ positively selected. This TCR was sampled from a woman aged 25 to 39 in good health. This chain uses TRBV5-5 with TRBJ2-1; TRBD1 matches 11 bases. The CDR3 region has the DNA TGTGCCAGCAGCTCCGGGACAGGGGGGTACAATGAGCAGTTCTTC. Amino acids: CASSSGTGGYNEQFF.